This record looks at one TCR beta chain sequence and its context. This receptor's antigen is unknown. The input lacks base qualities; no much larger clone sits a single base away. The cohort consisted of some 730 healthy bone marrow donors. At the time of sampling, every cohort member was nominally healthy, though immune exposures that went unrecorded were likely present. The donor tested CMV seronegative and was one of the 352 seronegative cohort members. A peripheral blood sample was collected from each donor, and TCR beta sequencing was performed on peripheral blood mononuclear cells. The Qiagen DNeasy Blood Extraction Kit was used to extract genomic DNA from the blood cell samples. The library was obtained by the immunoSEQ multiplex PCR assay. The multiplex PCR relied on a mix of 60 forward primers for TCR Vbeta segments and 13 reverse primers for TCR Jbeta segments. A multiplex PCR assay on genomic DNA amplified the CDR3 region of rearranged TCR beta genes. The amplified TCR beta libraries were sequenced on the Illumina HiSeq System as 87-base-pair reads. As for the original processing: A later analysis counted 65 million to 90 million unique TCR beta chains across the 550 to 750 repertoires, and roughly 11 million of these chains were shared by at least two donors. To remove PCR and sequencing errors, raw reads were error-corrected and collapsed into unique sequences using a nearest-neighbor algorithm that merged closely related sequences. To assign V, D and J gene segments, CDR3 sequences were aligned to IMGT reference sequences. Each retained sequence needed at least a six-nucleotide match to both a V gene segment and a J gene segment. Rearrangements were called productive when the CDR3 lacked stop codons and stayed in frame with V and J; all others were non-productive. Following IMGT convention, CDR3 was defined as the stretch from the second conserved V-encoded cysteine to the conserved J-encoded phenylalanine. Sequences without an unambiguous match to a single V gene segment were excluded from the earlier analysis of a few hundred of the donors. In an earlier analysis of 500 to 750 of the donors, V segments were called functional above 56.7% productive rearrangements and were called segregating when the between-donor standard deviation exceeded 5%. A statistical classification framework was developed to diagnose cytomegalovirus status using the catalog of TCR beta chain sequences. A later analysis assigned V and J genes by comparing TCR nucleotide sequences with IMGT/GENE-DB human TR gene sequences. In a later analysis, CDR3 sequences and most-parsimonious VDJ recombination scenarios were assigned using the TCRdist pipeline. A later analysis defined each TCR beta chain by its CDR3 amino acid sequence plus V-gene family, and excluded reads lacking a unique V-gene family. To address suspected cross-contamination and a sequencing artifact, a later analysis removed some 620 highly shared, low-generation-probability nucleotide sequences. For each public chain, a later analysis derived a clonal expansion index from normalized ranks of inferred template counts within each repertoire. Generation probabilities in a later analysis came from a VDJ recombination model fitted to out-of-frame rearrangements, and those results were checked against IGoR. In a later analysis, TCR-TCR, TCR-HLA and TCR-CMV co-occurrence was scored with hypergeometric tests, and a repertoire-size bias correction was applied to TCR pairs. To estimate false discovery rates, a later analysis permuted the HLA or CMV assignments 20 times. In a later analysis, co-occurring TCRs were grouped using DBSCAN, with TCRdist sequence similarity added in when clustering inside HLA-allele-positive subsets. Repertoires with fewer than 30,000 or more than 120,000 public chains, plus five repertoires with anomalous nucleotide sharing, were excluded from co-occurrence clustering. TCRdb took over this immuneACCESS table, retaining in-frame rearrangements with V and J assigned. Such tables are incomplete; in checked studies, under half of the missing clones stem from an unresolved V gene, and the remainder is unexplained. That table supplies the V and J calls and clone size; D and trimming were determined from the DNA. Recorded for this sample are around 140,000 clones; more than 55% of them occurred a single time. The ten largest clones represent 6% to 8% of the sample.

This sample stems from a study of cytomegalovirus exposure and HLA in healthy donors (dated by TCRdb to the late 2010s). In terms of the full investigation: An earlier analysis of approximately 640 of the donors reported about 250 Gb of sequence data and about 100 million unique TCR beta sequences from 150 million to 200 million T cells. A later genetic analysis used genome-wide SNP genotypes for about three fifths of the 666 donors, treating that subset as a discovery cohort. An earlier analysis of roughly 600 of the donors used high-throughput TCR beta sequencing to judge whether each TCR beta V gene segment behaved as functional or pseudogenic. About 310 gigabases of sequencing data and 70 million to 85 million unique TCR sequences were included in an early release covering over 600 HLA-typed donors. The study was designed to test whether signatures of past pathogen exposure could be identified by cataloging public T cell receptors. To predict cytomegalovirus infection status, the study combined high-throughput TCR immunosequencing, statistical association of individual TCRs with disease status, and machine learning. HLA typing included class I and class II loci at four-digit resolution. Donor age, sex, ethnicity and CMV serostatus were collected together with the repertoire data. Across approximately 400 genotyped donors of the cohort, an average of about 200,000 unique TCR beta nucleotide sequences per donor were sequenced, and approximately 19% of those sequences were non-productive. The T cell repertoires of several hundred subjects were profiled by immunosequencing and related to cytomegalovirus serostatus. In a later analysis, previously published TCR beta repertoires from fewer than 750 donors were re-analyzed and high-resolution HLA genotyping was added so that TCR occurrence patterns could be studied. The later analysis used no new phenotypic data to find candidate immune exposures, relying instead on TCR beta sequences and their occurrence across donors. Because of strong linkage in the cohort, five DR-DQ haplotypes were treated as single units for association and clustering. The genetic ancestry cluster associated with self-reported Caucasian donors included 81% of the approximately 400 genotyped donors. All discovery cohort repertoires had been generated using a single sequencing platform. Typing coverage differed by locus: A, B, C, DRB1 and DQB1 were typed in roughly 620-630 donors, DQA1 in roughly 500, DPA1 in 600 to 610, and DPB1 in just under 480. In addition to the first cohort of 666 subjects, a separate validation cohort of over 90 different subjects was used.

The CDR3 covers 15 residues, taking in both the cysteine and the phenylalanine. Only the CDR3 region is kept as DNA, spanning 45 bases read in frame from base 1. Trimming accounts for 5 bases at V and 4 bases at J, while the number of junction bases matched to no gene is 6. The germline V gene supplies CDR1 SGHVS and CDR2 FNYEAQ. General conclusions and limits of the study: Correlated functional status among segregating V segments might be attributable to linkage disequilibrium, but an unknown experimental factor could not be ruled out. Because some donors lacked HLA typing at each locus, the association tests relied only on the typed subset. In an earlier analysis of 587 of the donors, most TCR beta V segments appeared in productive rearrangements about 90% or about 30% of the time, broadly matching IMGT annotations. The authors suggested that the approach could potentially be generalized to other disease states and immunological phenotypes. V-gene and J-gene trimming of TCR beta chains was associated with a missense DCLRE1C variant in a later genetic analysis, and the association was replicated in an independent cohort. According to a later analysis, most CMV-associated TCR beta chains appeared to be HLA-restricted, and the HLA associations seemed to be driven largely by CMV exposure. A cluster of highly shared sequence variants was judged likely to represent a technical artifact of the sequencing pipeline. The study gave a list of around 170 TCR beta chains associated with cytomegalovirus. Some IMGT-functional V segments, including TRBV6-2 and TRBV6-3, could not be distinguished by the 87-base-pair reads and were therefore excluded. The only immune exposure information available for the cohort was CMV serostatus. The earlier analysis of around 600 of the donors excluded fewer than 20 rarely observed V segments, including chromosome 9 orphons, because counts were too low. Assigning TCR associations to individual alleles was difficult when HLA alleles, especially DR and DQ, strongly co-occurred. Most TCR sequences were observed very rarely across donors, whereas some public TCRs were present in many individuals. In a later analysis, the rate of TCR association differed among HLA loci, with DRB1 alleles having the most associated TCRs and HLA-C alleles having the fewest. In vitro tests confirmed that a few of the cytomegalovirus-associated TCR beta chains recognize cytomegalovirus antigens. At a false discovery rate of 0.05, a later analysis linked around 15,000 TCR beta sequences to specific HLA alleles. A later analysis found that HLA-associated TCR beta chains were more clonally expanded and had lower generation probabilities than equally common non-associated chains. Several of the top co-occurrence clusters appeared to be linked to parvovirus B19, influenza, CMV and Epstein-Barr virus, according to a later analysis. A further reported finding was that TCR beta sequences accurately predicted the HLA-A and HLA-B alleles for most subjects in the first cohort. This cohort had only TCR beta chains sequenced, and the lack of alpha or paired-chain data limited which features could be detected. The presence/absence analyses assumed that sequencing depth was roughly uniform across donors, and that assumption may not be true. In a later genetic analysis, fewer N-insertions in productive TCRs were reported among donors in an Asian-associated ancestry cluster than the roughly 700-donor mean. Cytomegalovirus status was reported to be diagnosed by the classifier with high specificity and sensitivity in both the original and validation cohorts.

The sequence is built from TRBV7-6 and TRBJ2-1; 9 middle bases align to TRBD2. The sample was PBMCs. The clonotype originates from a woman aged 60-75 years in good health and CMV-seronegative. The DNA sequence is as follows: TGTGCCAGCAGCGGGGGCGGGGGGGGTTACAATGAGCAGTTCTTC. Its product reads: CASSGGGGGYNEQFF.